These T cell receptor beta chains were read from a single sample in a study of graft-versus-host responses after intestinal transplantation. The method was immunoSEQ multiplex PCR; TCRdb's version includes in-frame clones alone and lacks a portion of them. The table lists 90,000 to 150,000 clones, approximately 95% of them singletons. Their antigens are not known. Material: unstimulated CD8+ T cells sorted from spleen or lymph node cells, obtained before intestinal transplant. All receptors come from a human donor who received an intestinal transplant. CDR3s include the opening cysteine and the closing phenylalanine or tryptophan. D genes are given only for firm matches. Clone size is not always given. Where it is, it says once, few, many or a class for expanded clones.

cdr3_length d_call clone_size j_call v_call cdr3_nt cdr3_aa
13 TRBD2 once TRBJ2-1 TRBV6-6 TGTGCCACCGGAAGACTAGCGGGAGATGAGCAGTTCTTC CATGRLAGDEQFF
14 TRBD2 . TRBJ2-5 TRBV28 TGTGCCAGCAGTTTGGGACTAGCGGGACCGACCCAGTACTTC CASSLGLAGPTQYF
14 TRBD2 . TRBJ2-7 TRBV19 TGTGCCAGTAGTATGACTAGCGGGAGATACGAGCAGTACTTC CASSMTSGRYEQYF
14 . . TRBJ1-3 TRBV29-1 TGCAGCGTTGTATTTGGGTCCTCTGGAAACACCATATATTTT CSVVFGSSGNTIYF
20 TRBD1 . TRBJ2-1 TRBV23-1 TGCGCCAGCAGTCACCCTTCCGGGACAGGGAGGAGCGGAACCTACAATGAGCAGTTCTTC CASSHPSGTGRSGTYNEQFF
13 . once TRBJ1-5 TRBV25-1 TGTGCCAGCAGTGAATCCCTCTATCAGCCCCAGCATTTT CASSESLYQPQHF
15 TRBD1 . TRBJ2-7 TRBV14 TGTGCCAGCAGCACCCGGACAGGGATAGCCTACGAGCAGTACTTC CASSTRTGIAYEQYF
16 TRBD2 . TRBJ2-7 TRBV6-6 TGTGCCAGCAGTTCGGGACTAGCGGAGCCCGGGTACGAGCAGTACTTC CASSSGLAEPGYEQYF
15 TRBD2 . TRBJ2-1 TRBV28 TGTGCCAGCAGTTTAGGACTAGCGGGGCACAATGAGCAGTTCTTC CASSLGLAGHNEQFF
15 . . TRBJ2-5 TRBV18 TGTGCCAGCTCACCCCCATTAGGGGAGGAGGAGACCCAGTACTTC CASSPPLGEEETQYF
14 . few TRBJ1-2 TRBV15 TGTGCCACCAGCCCCCTGAGTCTAGTCAGTGGCTACACCTTC CATSPLSLVSGYTF
15 . once TRBJ2-7 TRBV4-2 TGTGCCAGCAGCCAAGCCTCGGGGCGGGACTACGAGCAGTACTTC CASSQASGRDYEQYF
17 . . TRBJ2-6 TRBV19 TGTGCCAGTAGTATCACCGTTTTGAGCTCTGGGGCCAACGTCCTGACTTTC CASSITVLSSGANVLTF
14 . . TRBJ2-7 TRBV30 TGTGCCTGGAGTGCCGGGAGTCTCTCCTACGAGCAGTACTTC CAWSAGSLSYEQYF
16 . . TRBJ2-2 TRBV7-9 TGTGCCAGCAGCTTAGGACGTGTCGGCGGGACCGGGGAGCTGTTTTTT CASSLGRVGGTGELFF
14 . . TRBJ2-3 TRBV11-3 TGTGCCAGCAGCTTAGACGAGACTAAAGATACGCAGTATTTT CASSLDETKDTQYF
12 . . TRBJ2-2 TRBV2 TGTGCCATCCAAACAGGGACCGGGGAGCTGTTTTTT CAIQTGTGELFF
14 TRBD2 . TRBJ2-7 TRBV13 TGTGCCAGCAGCAGAGGACTAGCGGGAGTCGAGCAGTACTTC CASSRGLAGVEQYF
14 . . TRBJ2-1 TRBV29-1 TGCAGCGTTGAAGACTACTACAGCTACAATGAGCAGTTCTTC CSVEDYYSYNEQFF
10 . . TRBJ2-5 TRBV2 TGTGCCACCTACTTAGAGACCCAGTACTTC CATYLETQYF
17 TRBD2 . TRBJ2-7 TRBV28 TGTGCCAGCAGTTTATTACTAGCGGGGGGAAGCTCCTACGAGCAGTACTTC CASSLLLAGGSSYEQYF
13 TRBD2 . TRBJ2-7 TRBV28 TGTGCCAGCACCCTAACGGGGGGCTACGAGCAGTACTTC CASTLTGGYEQYF
14 . . TRBJ2-7 TRBV28 TGTGCCAGCAGTTTCGGGCCAGAATCCTACGAGCAGTACTTC CASSFGPESYEQYF
14 . . TRBJ2-2 TRBV28 TGTGCCAGCAGTTTGGGGGGTACCACCGGGGAGCTGTTTTTT CASSLGGTTGELFF
15 . . TRBJ2-1 TRBV28 TGTGCCAGCAGTGAAGCGGCTACCCAACAAAATGAGCAGTTCTTC CASSEAATQQNEQFF
14 . . TRBJ2-5 TRBV11-1 TGTGCCAGCAGCGCAAATGGGTTGGGTGAGACCCAGTACTTC CASSANGLGETQYF
16 . . TRBJ2-3 TRBV7-3 TGTGCCAGCAGCCCCGACGTCGGGACTGGCACAGATACGCAGTATTTT CASSPDVGTGTDTQYF
17 TRBD2 . TRBJ2-3 TRBV19 TGTGCCAGTAGTGACGGACTAGCGGGAGGATCAACAGATACGCAGTATTTT CASSDGLAGGSTDTQYF
17 TRBD1 . TRBJ1-1 TRBV27 TGTGCCAGCAGTTCCAGAACCCAGACAGGGGGGAACACTGAAGCTTTCTTT CASSSRTQTGGNTEAFF
14 TRBD1 once TRBJ1-2 TRBV6-5 TGTGCCAGCAGTTCCGACAGGGGGACCTATGGCTACACCTTC CASSSDRGTYGYTF
14 . . TRBJ1-5 TRBV6-5 TGTGCCAGCAGTTACATGGGGCTTGGTCAGCCCCAGCATTTT CASSYMGLGQPQHF
13 . . TRBJ2-3 TRBV5-6 TGTGCCAGCAGCTTACGGGGGACAGATACGCAGTATTTT CASSLRGTDTQYF
15 . once TRBJ1-4 TRBV5-5 TGTGCCAGCAGCCCCTGGGGGGGGGTGAATGAAAAACTGTTTTTT CASSPWGGVNEKLFF
13 TRBD1 few TRBJ1-2 TRBV7-9 TGTGCCAGCAGCATCGGGACAGTCCTAGGCTACACCTTC CASSIGTVLGYTF
16 TRBD1 . TRBJ1-5 TRBV27 TGTGCCAGCAGTTCCCTTTCAGGGGGCAGCAATCAGCCCCAGCATTTT CASSSLSGGSNQPQHF
11 . . TRBJ2-7 TRBV6-1 TGTGCCAGCAGTGATGGGTACGAGCAGTACTTC CASSDGYEQYF
11 . few TRBJ1-4 TRBV5-6 TGTGCCAGCAGCCAGAATGAAAAACTGTTTTTT CASSQNEKLFF
13 . once TRBJ1-1 TRBV18 TGTGCCAGCTCACTAAAGGAGGGGGCTGAAGCTTTCTTT CASSLKEGAEAFF
18 . . TRBJ2-2 TRBV7-3 TGTGCCAGCAGCTATAGTTATAGGGACCCCCTAGACACCGGGGAGCTGTTTTTT CASSYSYRDPLDTGELFF